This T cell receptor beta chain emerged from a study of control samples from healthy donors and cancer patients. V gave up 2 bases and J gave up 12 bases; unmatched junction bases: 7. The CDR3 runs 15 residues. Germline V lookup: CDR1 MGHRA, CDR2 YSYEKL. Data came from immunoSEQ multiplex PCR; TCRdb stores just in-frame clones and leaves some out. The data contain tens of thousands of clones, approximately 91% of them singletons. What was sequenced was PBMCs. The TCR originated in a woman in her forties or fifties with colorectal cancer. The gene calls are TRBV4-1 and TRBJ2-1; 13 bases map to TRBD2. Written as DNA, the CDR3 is TGCGCCAGCAGCCAAACTAGCGGGGGGGCCAGCGGGCAGTTCTTC. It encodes CASSQTSGGASGQFF.